This T cell receptor beta chain was identified in a study of T cells after yellow fever vaccination. Study findings and constraints: Although the secondary response was weaker, it peaked faster, at day 5 versus 15. In post-booster samples, most primary-vaccination clones reappeared (96% CD4, 88% CD8). Highly abundant clonotypes carried over from the bulk population could end up in FACS-sorted repertoires as contaminants.

Notes on this clonotype: No antigen is known for it.

There are 14 residues in the CDR3. The germline gives CDR1 LNHDA, CDR2 SQIVND (reference sequence). Between the trimmed V and J ends, which lost 5 bases and 0 bases, there was a span of 11 bases. Template switching with 5'RACE generated the TCR cDNA and added a universal primer site and UMIs. Each CDR3 protein is one row after TCRdb ran MiXCR on the 5' RACE reads. The sample consists of 600,000 to 750,000 distinct CDR3 sequences, 9% to 15% of them appearing once. The TCR sequence derives from a man aged 30 to 45 who received the YFV17D yellow fever vaccine. This rearrangement joins TRBV19 to TRBJ2-7; no definite D call. Sample: PBMCs, taken on the day of the yellow fever booster vaccination. This chain's CDR3 is CASSDHHISYEQYF. For the CDR3, the DNA is TGTGCCAGTAGTGATCACCATATCTCCTACGAGCAGTACTTC.